This T cell receptor beta chain was profiled in a study of T cell repertoires in cytomegalovirus infection. Study-level background: Shared public TCR beta signatures pointed to both CMV infection and a matching HLA type.

Each CDR3 protein is one row after TCRdb ran MiXCR on the reads. The table has about 830,000 distinct CDR3 sequences, less than 35% seen once. This clonotype was seen ten or more times. Its antigen is undetermined. Germline loops: CDR1 MNHNS, CDR2 SASEGT. The CDR3 is made up of 18 amino acids. The ends lost 2 bases at V and 3 bases at J; junction bases unmatched: 13. This clonotype originated in a human donor in good health (CMV status not recorded). Some clones in this sample may be carry-over from other donors' samples. This chain uses TRBV6-1 with TRBJ2-7, with 10 bases matching TRBD1. The sequences come from cultured CD8+ T cells from PBMCs, collected from culture after CMV antigen stimulation. CDR3 DNA: TGTGCCAGCAGTGAATACCGGGACAGGGGAAGTATCGGCTACGAGCAGTACTTC. It yields the protein CASSEYRDRGSIGYEQYF.